These T cell receptor beta chains were read from a single sample in a study of beta chain features in type 1 diabetes. This table comes from immunoSEQ multiplex PCR, and its TCRdb copy is limited to in-frame clones, with some not included. The profile covers roughly 300,000 clones, with roughly 8% appearing a single time and around 0.45% taken by the ten largest. Sample: central memory CD4+ T cells from blood. These receptors all stem from a woman under 30 in good health. The CDR3 runs from the conserved cysteine through the conserved F or W. The D gene is left open where the match is weak. Part of the rows lack a size; the others show once, few, many or a class for expanded clones.

V gene	J gene	clone size	D gene	CDR3 DNA	CDR3 protein
TRBV29-1	TRBJ2-7	.	.	TGCAGCGCGAAGGGACCGGGCTCCTACGAGCAGTACTTC	CSAKGPGSYEQYF
TRBV28	TRBJ1-3	.	.	TGTGCCAGCATTTCGAGGAGCTCTGGAAACACCATATATTTT	CASISRSSGNTIYF
TRBV2	TRBJ2-5	.	.	TGTGCCAGCAGTCGGACAGGACTAAGGGAGACCCAGTACTTC	CASSRTGLRETQYF
TRBV27	TRBJ2-2	.	.	TGTGCCAGCAGTTTTTGGCCAGACACCGGGGAGCTGTTTTTT	CASSFWPDTGELFF
TRBV7-8	TRBJ2-7	few	.	TGTGCCAGCAGCTTAGGAGGGGCCGAGCAGTACTTC	CASSLGGAEQYF
TRBV11-2	TRBJ2-5	many	.	TGTGCCAGCAGCTTATGGGAGAAAGAGACCCAGTACTTC	CASSLWEKETQYF
TRBV5-4	TRBJ1-2	once	TRBD1	TGTGCCAACACAGAAAACAGACAGGGTGGCTATGGCTACACCTTC	CANTENRQGGYGYTF
TRBV10-3	TRBJ1-2	few	.	TGTGCCACGAATCGGGACATCAGCTATGGCTACACCTTC	CATNRDISYGYTF
TRBV28	TRBJ2-2	.	.	TGTGCCAGCAGGGGGGGCTCCGCGAACACCGGGGAGCTGTTTTTT	CASRGGSANTGELFF
TRBV19	TRBJ1-5	.	.	TGTGCCAGTAGTTTGGCATTACGGGGCAATCAGCCCCAGCATTTT	CASSLALRGNQPQHF
TRBV18	TRBJ2-7	few	TRBD2	TGTGCCAGCTCACCATGGGGCGGGAGAAACCACGAGCAGTACTTC	CASSPWGGRNHEQYF
TRBV10-2	TRBJ2-5	.	.	TGCGCCAGCGGTCAGAGTAGGGGAGAGACCCAGTACTTC	CASGQSRGETQYF
TRBV2	TRBJ1-4	few	.	TGTGCCAGCAGTGTAGGGCCAGCAACTAATGAAAAACTGTTTTTT	CASSVGPATNEKLFF
TRBV25-1	TRBJ2-7	.	.	TGTGCCAGCAGTGAATATGGCCCAGGGACCTACGAGCAGTACTTC	CASSEYGPGTYEQYF
TRBV5-4	TRBJ1-2	.	TRBD1	TGTGCCAGCAGTTTACAGGGGGCTTCTGGCTACACCTTC	CASSLQGASGYTF
TRBV9	TRBJ2-4	.	TRBD2	TGTGCCAGCAGCGTAGAAGCGGGAGGGCCCATATCAAACATTCAGTACTTC	CASSVEAGGPISNIQYF
TRBV4-3	TRBJ2-2	few	.	TGCGCCAGCAGCCATCGTCAGTCTTCCGGGGAGCTGTTTTTT	CASSHRQSSGELFF
TRBV7-9	TRBJ2-4	few	.	TGTGCCAGCAGCTTAGTCGGCAGGGCAGCCATTCAGTACTTC	CASSLVGRAAIQYF
TRBV5-1	TRBJ2-1	.	.	TGCGCCAGCAGCCCCGGGACCTCCTACAATGAGCAGTTCTTC	CASSPGTSYNEQFF
TRBV5-1	TRBJ2-3	.	.	TGCGCCAGCAGCTTTCCGGCTACAGATACGCAGTATTTT	CASSFPATDTQYF
TRBV7-9	TRBJ1-2	.	TRBD1	TGTGCCAGCAGCTTAAGGACAGGCCTCGGCTATGGCTACACCTTC	CASSLRTGLGYGYTF
TRBV7-2	TRBJ2-2	.	.	TGTGCCAGCAGCCTTGGGACGGGGAACGGGGAGCTGTTTTTT	CASSLGTGNGELFF
TRBV5-1	TRBJ2-1	many	.	TGCGCCAGCAGCTTGGCCGGTACTAGCCGGGGATACAATGAGCAGTTCTTC	CASSLAGTSRGYNEQFF
TRBV15	TRBJ2-1	few	TRBD2	TGTGCCACCAGCAGAGCCCGGACTAGCGGGACAAGCAAATACAATGAGCAGTTCTTC	CATSRARTSGTSKYNEQFF
TRBV15	TRBJ2-7	.	.	TGTGCCACCTCTTTAGACGGGACACTGATCTACGAGCAGTACTTC	CATSLDGTLIYEQYF
TRBV6-5	TRBJ2-6	.	.	TGTGCCAGCAGTTACTGGGGGGGCGCTGGGGCCAACGTCCTGACTTTC	CASSYWGGAGANVLTF
TRBV18	TRBJ2-5	.	.	TGTGCCAGCTCACCCGGATTCGGAGAGACCCAGTACTTC	CASSPGFGETQYF
TRBV11-2	TRBJ2-7	few	.	TGTGCCAGCAGCACCCTGTCCCTAGCAGGGCAGTACTTC	CASSTLSLAGQYF
TRBV9	TRBJ2-2	few	.	TGTGCCAGCAGCGTAGCCGGCGGGACCAGCACCGGGGAGCTGTTTTTT	CASSVAGGTSTGELFF
TRBV7-2	TRBJ2-7	many	TRBD1	TGTGCCAGCAGCCTATCCCCGGGGACAGTCTCCTACGAGCAGTACTTC	CASSLSPGTVSYEQYF
TRBV27	TRBJ2-1	few	TRBD1	TGTGCCAGCAGTTTCCTATACAGGGGTCGGGCTAACAATGAGCAGTTCTTC	CASSFLYRGRANNEQFF
TRBV20-1	TRBJ2-3	.	TRBD2	TGCAGCGAGCGGGGTACAGATACGCAGTATTTT	CSERGTDTQYF
TRBV23-1	TRBJ2-3	few	TRBD1	TGCGCCAGCAGTCCCCATATAGGGGGCGGTAACACAGATACGCAGTATTTT	CASSPHIGGGNTDTQYF
TRBV7-2	TRBJ2-3	.	TRBD2	TGTGCCAGCCGGGGGGGGGCAGATACGCAGTATTTT	CASRGGADTQYF
TRBV7-2	TRBJ2-3	.	.	TGCGCCAGCAGCTTCCCTAATGGGCCCCGAGATACGCAGTATTTT	CASSFPNGPRDTQYF
TRBV11-2	TRBJ2-3	.	TRBD2	TGTGCCAGCAGCTTAACGGGCGGGAGTCGCACAGATACGCAGTATTTT	CASSLTGGSRTDTQYF
TRBV5-6	TRBJ2-7	few	.	TGTGCCAGCAGCTTGTTGCCGGGGACCGACGAGCAGTACTTC	CASSLLPGTDEQYF
TRBV7-9	TRBJ2-1	.	.	TGTGCCAGCGGAGGACAGATCTACAATGAGCAGTTCTTC	CASGGQIYNEQFF
TRBV6-5	TRBJ2-1	few	.	TGTGCCAGCAGTTACAGCCCGCTAGGCGATGAGCAGTTCTTC	CASSYSPLGDEQFF
TRBV7-9	TRBJ2-7	few	TRBD2	TGTGCCAGCAGCGGAGCGGGAGGTCGCGAGCAGTACTTC	CASSGAGGREQYF
TRBV14	TRBJ2-1	.	.	TGTGCCAGCAGCCAAGTGGAAGGGGCAGGGCCCATCTCCTACAATGAGCAGTTCTTC	CASSQVEGAGPISYNEQFF
TRBV19	TRBJ1-2	few	.	TGTGCCAGTAGTATCTCTGGACAGAGTAGTGGCTACACCTTC	CASSISGQSSGYTF
TRBV11-2	TRBJ1-1	few	.	TGTGCCAGCAGCTTGGTTCTGAACACTGAAGCTTTCTTT	CASSLVLNTEAFF
TRBV5-1	TRBJ2-1	.	.	TGCGCCAGCAGCTTGGGGACACCAAGTAGGGATGAGCAGTTCTTC	CASSLGTPSRDEQFF
TRBV6-5	TRBJ2-5	many	.	TGTGCCAGCAGTTACTCTCGCGTCCGAGAAGAGACCCAGTACTTC	CASSYSRVREETQYF
TRBV6-1	TRBJ2-1	few	.	TGTGCCAGCCTCTATTGGGTCAGTGATGAGCAGTTCTTC	CASLYWVSDEQFF
TRBV10-3	TRBJ2-1	.	.	TGTGCCAGCAGTCTCTCCCGTGAGCAGTTCTTC	CASSLSREQFF
TRBV29-1	TRBJ2-2	few	TRBD1	TGCAGCGCTGACAGGGGGTGGGACACCGGGGAGCTGTTTTTT	CSADRGWDTGELFF
TRBV9	TRBJ1-1	few	.	TGTGCCAGCAGCGCGGGGTTGGGGGTCACTGAAGCTTTCTTT	CASSAGLGVTEAFF
TRBV6-6	TRBJ2-7	.	.	TGTGCCAGCAGTTATGACCCCGGGTTCACCTACGAGCAGTACTTC	CASSYDPGFTYEQYF
TRBV5-1	TRBJ1-1	few	TRBD1	TGCGCCAGCAGCCCGCGACAGGGGAACACTGAAGCTTTCTTT	CASSPRQGNTEAFF
TRBV7-2	TRBJ2-3	.	TRBD2	TGTGCCAGTTCGTGGGCGGGAGTAGGTGATACGCAGTATTTT	CASSWAGVGDTQYF
TRBV10-3	TRBJ2-3	.	TRBD2	TGTGCCATCAGTGGGACTAGCGGAGGCACAGATACGCAGTATTTT	CAISGTSGGTDTQYF